One and the same sample provided the 22 T cell receptor beta chains below, sequenced in a study of OX40 agonist ivuxolimab in advanced cancers. Libraries were prepared by immunoSEQ multiplex PCR; TCRdb keeps only in-frame clonotypes and omits some of them. The data show tens of thousands of clones, roughly nine tenths seen once. The specimen comprised CD4+ or CD8+ T cells sorted from blood, sampled in a trial of the OX40 agonist ivuxolimab. The source is an adult with an advanced solid tumor such as melanoma, head and neck, liver or kidney cancer.

The genes are TRBV5-1 and TRBJ2-1; 12 nucleotides match TRBD2. Germline loops: CDR1 SGHRS, CDR2 YFSETQ. Trimming at V came to 0 bases and at J to 9 bases, leaving 10 bases not matched to a gene. There are 17 residues in the CDR3. DNA for the CDR3: TGCGCCAGCAGCTTGGCTATCCTAGCGGGAGGGCCAGGTGAGCAGTTCTTC. Protein sequence: CASSLAILAGGPGEQFF.

The chain combines TRBV5-4 with TRBJ2-2; D gene uncertain. Germline CDR1 and CDR2: SGHNT and YYREEE (reference sequence). Trimming shortened V by 4 bases and J by 4 bases, and 17 bases separated the two germline ends. The CDR3 loop spans 16 amino acids. CDR3 in DNA: TGTGCCAGCAGCACCCAGTCCGGGCTCTCCACCGGGGAGCTGTTTTTT. It translates to CASSTQSGLSTGELFF.

The chain joins TRBV7-3 to TRBJ2-2, with 10 bases aligning to TRBD2. The germline CDR1 and CDR2 sequences are SGHTA and FQGTGA. The V segment lost 2 bases and the J segment 0 bases; nucleotides outside the gene matches: 9. The CDR3 is 19 residues long. The CDR3 loop reads CASSLVGLAAATNTGELFF. The CDR3 DNA reads as TGTGCCAGCAGCTTAGTTGGACTAGCGGCTGCCACGAACACCGGGGAGCTGTTTTTT.

This clone is a singleton in its sample. The rearrangement joins TRBV6-5 to TRBJ1-5, with 8 positions matching TRBD1. Germline assignment: CDR1 MNHEY and CDR2 SVGAGI. The CDR3 contains 15 residues. Unmatched junction bases numbered 5, after V lost 6 bases and J lost 1 base. CDR3 in amino acids: CASSRDRRSNQPQHF. CDR3 bases: TGTGCCAGCAGCCGGGACAGGCGGAGCAATCAGCCCCAGCATTTT.

The chain links TRBV9 to TRBJ2-2; 7 nucleotides align to TRBD1. From germline, CDR1 is SGDLS and CDR2 YYNGEE. This CDR3 is 15 amino acids long. V shed 4 bases, J shed 4 bases, and the junction held 7 bases outside the gene matches. CDR3 sequence reads: CASSQGDSRTGELFF. DNA of the CDR3: TGTGCCAGCAGCCAAGGGGACAGCCGCACCGGGGAGCTGTTTTTT.

The chain links TRBV6-6 to TRBJ2-1; D is possibly TRBD2 (6 bases). Germline V lookup: CDR1 MNHNY, CDR2 SVGAGI (reference sequence). The CDR3 has 12 amino acids. Trimming cost V 4 bases and J 5 bases, with 6 bases left between them. CDR3 DNA sequence: TGTGCCAGCAGTTTAGCGGACAATGAGCAGTTCTTC. Translation gives CASSLADNEQFF.

The sample holds one count of this clone. The V call is TRBV2, the J call TRBJ2-2, with 7 bases that match TRBD1. The CDR3 has 15 amino acids. V lost 5 bases to trimming and J lost 0 bases; unmatched junction nucleotides: 3. CDR1 and CDR2 (germline): SNHLY, FYNNEI. The CDR3 DNA reads TGTGCCAGCAGTCGACAGGGAACGAACACCGGGGAGCTGTTTTTT. It specifies CASSRQGTNTGELFF.

The V gene is TRBV5-1, the J gene TRBJ1-4; D gene ambiguous. CDR3 length: 15 amino acids. Germline CDR1 reads SGHRS; CDR2 reads YFSETQ. V lost 0 bases, J lost 7 bases, and 13 bases lay in between. CDR3 loop: CASSLGTVEGEKLFF. The CDR3 DNA follows: TGCGCCAGCAGCTTGGGTACGGTGGAGGGTGAAAAACTGTTTTTT.

This chain joins TRBV7-8 and TRBJ2-7; either TRBD1 or TRBD2 may fit D (5 bases each). CDR1 is SGHVS and CDR2 is FQNEAQ in the germline V gene. The CDR3 consists of 15 residues. V was cut by 8 bases and J by 6 bases, with 23 bases left in between. CDR3 sequence: CASEGTNSRGREQYF. The CDR3 nucleotides are TGTGCCAGCGAGGGGACCAATTCAAGGGGCCGCGAGCAGTACTTC.

This chain connects TRBV4-1 to TRBJ2-2; no clear D gene. Per the germline V gene, CDR1 is MGHRA and CDR2 is YSYEKL. The CDR3 totals 14 residues. With 2 bases removed from V and 7 bases from J, the gap between germline ends came to 11 bases. The CDR3: CASSQQQLGGELFF. The CDR3 region has the DNA TGCGCCAGCAGCCAACAACAGCTGGGCGGGGAGCTGTTTTTT.

The chain uses TRBV28 and TRBJ2-2; perhaps TRBD2 as D (6 bases). From germline, CDR1 is MDHEN and CDR2 SYDVKM. This CDR3 comprises 16 residues. Deletions cut 6 bases from V and 0 bases from J, with 14 bases between. CDR3 sequence reads: CASRSGGTPNTGELFF. CDR3 DNA sequence: TGTGCCAGCAGATCCGGGGGAACTCCGAACACCGGGGAGCTGTTTTTT.

The chain employs TRBV29-1 and TRBJ2-1, with 7 bases matching TRBD1. Germline assignment: CDR1 SQVTM and CDR2 ANQGSEA. The length of the CDR3 is 15 residues. Losses at the gene ends were 4 bases for V and 6 bases for J; bases not matched to a gene: 12. The CDR3 DNA is TGCAGCGTTGTAGTGGGGCGGTCAGGGGGCAATGAGCAGTTCTTC. Encoded protein: CSVVVGRSGGNEQFF.

This rearrangement joins TRBV28 to TRBJ1-3; D is unclear. V was shortened by 5 bases and J by 1 base, with 9 bases between the two germline ends. Germline V CDR1 and CDR2: MDHEN, SYDVKM. This CDR3 spans 14 amino acids. The CDR3 DNA follows: TGTGCCAGCAGTCTGGGGATTTCTGGAAACACCATATATTTT. Its protein is CASSLGISGNTIYF.

This sequence joins TRBV6-5 and TRBJ1-5; possible D gene TRBD1, 5 bases. The CDR3 totals 15 residues. The V gene's germline CDR1 is MNHEY and CDR2 SVGAGI. Trimming removed 10 bases at V and 1 base at J, with 17 bases between. CDR3 sequence: CATHPGGNSNQPQHF. As DNA, the CDR3 is TGTGCCACCCACCCGGGGGGGAACAGCAATCAGCCCCAGCATTTT.

The chain joins TRBV11-2 to TRBJ2-3, with D unclear. The CDR3 extends over 12 amino acids. V gave up 5 bases and J gave up 2 bases, with 5 bases separating them. Germline V gene sequence: CDR1 SGHAT, CDR2 FQNNGV. CDR3 residues: CASSENTDTQYF. The DNA for the CDR3 is TGTGCCAGCAGCGAGAACACAGATACGCAGTATTTT.

CDR3 region: CASSESVSPVTGGEQYF. CDR3 coding DNA: TGTGCCAGCAGTGAAAGTGTCTCCCCCGTGACCGGGGGCGAGCAGTACTTC. The chain uses TRBV2 and TRBJ2-7; weak D call: TRBD2 (6 bases). Germline CDR1 is SNHLY and CDR2 is FYNNEI. V lost 2 bases to trimming and J lost 6 bases, with 23 bases between them. The CDR3 has 17 residues.

This chain's CDR3 is CASSDKASLTGELFF. As DNA, the CDR3 is TGTGCCAGCAGCGACAAGGCTAGCCTCACCGGGGAGCTGTTTTTT. The chain couples TRBV9 to TRBJ2-2; tentative D call: TRBD2 (5 bases). The V gene's germline CDR1 is SGDLS and CDR2 YYNGEE. The V gene lost 3 bases and the J gene lost 4 bases, with 13 bases spanning the gap. This CDR3 is built from 15 residues.

This clone was counted only a few times. The chain recombines TRBV7-2 with TRBJ2-7; no clear D gene. CDR1 and CDR2 (germline): SGHTA, FQGNSA. The CDR3 spans 13 residues. V shed 5 bases and J shed 3 bases, with 11 bases lying between them. The CDR3 reads CASSPNIGYEQYF. In DNA, the CDR3 is TGTGCCAGCAGCCCGAATATCGGCTACGAGCAGTACTTC.

The chain carries TRBV18 and TRBJ1-5; D gene unclear. Per the germline V gene, CDR1 is KGHSH and CDR2 is LQKENI. The CDR3 runs 15 residues. Trimming took 3 bases from V and 4 from J, leaving 13 bases between them. This CDR3 is CASSPPGLSNQPQHF. The CDR3 DNA follows: TGTGCCAGCTCACCGCCGGGTCTAAGTAATCAGCCCCAGCATTTT.

The genes are TRBV19 and TRBJ2-1; 10 bases are shared with TRBD2. V lost 2 bases to trimming and J lost 5 bases; unmatched junction nucleotides: 6. This CDR3 region has 16 residues. Germline CDR1 is LNHDA and CDR2 is SQIVND (reference sequence). CDR3 sequence reads: CASSILASGGNNEQFF. The CDR3 DNA sequence: TGTGCCAGTAGTATATTGGCTAGCGGGGGAAACAATGAGCAGTTCTTC.

The chain links TRBV5-4 to TRBJ2-1; possible D gene TRBD2, 5 bases. The V gene's germline CDR1 is SGHNT and CDR2 YYREEE (reference sequence). CDR3 size: 15 residues. V dropped 0 bases and J dropped 4 bases, with 11 bases sitting between them. The CDR3, as DNA: TGTGCCAGCAGCTTGGAGACTACGCCTTACAATGAGCAGTTCTTC. Residues: CASSLETTPYNEQFF. Drawing the rest from reference TRBV5-4 and TRBJ2-1, the complete variable domain is ETGVTQSPTHLIKTRGQQVTLRCSSQSGHNTVSWYQQALGQGPQFIFQYYREEENGRGNFPPRFSGLQFPNYSSELNVNALELDDSALYLCASSLETTPYNEQFFGPGTRLTVL.

The V call is TRBV2, the J call TRBJ2-3, with a possible D match to TRBD2 (6 bases). Germline CDR1 SNHLY, CDR2 FYNNEI. V shed 6 bases and J shed 10 bases, with 11 bases lying between them. This CDR3 comprises 11 residues. CDR3 in amino acids: CASRVTSAQYF. CDR3 DNA sequence: TGTGCCAGCAGGGTGACTAGTGCGCAGTATTTT. The full variable domain, with the rest looked up from reference TRBV2 and TRBJ2-3, is EPEVTQTPSHQVTQMGQEVILRCVPISNHLYFYWYRQILGQKVEFLVSFYNNEISEKSEIFDDQFSVERPDGSNFTLKIRSTKLEDSAMYFCASRVTSAQYFGPGTRLTVL.